This T cell receptor beta chain was recovered during a study of blood T cells in healthy people across ages. Broader study findings: Older age went with lower TCR beta diversity per million T cells, in a roughly linear way.

Comment on this clonotype: As yet, its antigen is unknown. At one end, the junction sequence differs from germline, possibly due to a read error.

This CDR3 has 13 residues. The germline CDR1 and CDR2 sequences are DFQATT and SNEGSKA (reference sequence). Next came a second PCR, run for roughly 6 to 11 cycles, which used a sample-barcoded 5' primer along with a J-beta primer mix. TCRdb independently ran MiXCR on the 5' RACE reads; one entry per CDR3 protein. The data hold roughly 1,500,000 distinct CDR3 sequences, with around 42% observed a single time. Donors were healthy Caucasian individuals from Russia aged about 6 to 90. Sample: blood. This clonotype was sampled from a woman under 30 in good health. This chain joins TRBV20-1 and TRBJ1-2; 9 positions match TRBD1. Written as DNA, the CDR3 is TGCAGGGCTAGGCTGGACAGGGGTCATGGCTACACCTTC. Protein product: CRARLDRGHGYTF.